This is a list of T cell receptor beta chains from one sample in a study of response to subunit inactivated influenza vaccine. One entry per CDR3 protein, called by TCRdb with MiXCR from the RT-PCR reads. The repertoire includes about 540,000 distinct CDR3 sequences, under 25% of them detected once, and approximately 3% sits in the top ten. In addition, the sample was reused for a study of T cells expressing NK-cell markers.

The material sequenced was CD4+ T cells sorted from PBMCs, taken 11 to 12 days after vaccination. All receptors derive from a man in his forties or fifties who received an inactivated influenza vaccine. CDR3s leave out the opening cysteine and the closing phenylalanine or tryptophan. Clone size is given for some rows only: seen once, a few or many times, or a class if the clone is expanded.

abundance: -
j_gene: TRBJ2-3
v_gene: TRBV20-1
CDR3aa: STLIARRTDTQY

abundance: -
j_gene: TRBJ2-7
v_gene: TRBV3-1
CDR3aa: ASSQGSRSEQY

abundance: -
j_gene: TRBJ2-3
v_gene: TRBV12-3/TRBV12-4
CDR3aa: ASSLAGTSRVDTQY

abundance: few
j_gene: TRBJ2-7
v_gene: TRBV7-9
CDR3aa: ASSPQGSHEQY

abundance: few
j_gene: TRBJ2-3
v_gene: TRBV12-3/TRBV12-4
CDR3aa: ASSALAGGLGGTDTQY

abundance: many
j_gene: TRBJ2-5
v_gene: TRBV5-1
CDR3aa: ASSTGTQKETQY

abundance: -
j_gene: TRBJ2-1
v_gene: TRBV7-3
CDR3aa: ASSYDSFNEQF

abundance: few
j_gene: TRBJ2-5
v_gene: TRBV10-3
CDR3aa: AISGGPQAQETQY

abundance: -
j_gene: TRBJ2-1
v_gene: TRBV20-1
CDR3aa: SATGMRERSYNEQF

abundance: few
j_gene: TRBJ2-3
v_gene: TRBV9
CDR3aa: ASSPETVHTQY

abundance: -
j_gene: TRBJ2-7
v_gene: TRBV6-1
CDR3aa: ASRQGHPYEQY

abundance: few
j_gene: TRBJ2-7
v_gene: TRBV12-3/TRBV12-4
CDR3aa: ASSVTSGGFYEQY

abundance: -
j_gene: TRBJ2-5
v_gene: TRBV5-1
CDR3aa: ASSLVDRGHQETQY

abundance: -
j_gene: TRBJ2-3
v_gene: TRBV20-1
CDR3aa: SARDNSFGTGTDTQY

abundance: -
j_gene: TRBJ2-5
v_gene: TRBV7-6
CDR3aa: ASSQPALAGGTWVQETQY

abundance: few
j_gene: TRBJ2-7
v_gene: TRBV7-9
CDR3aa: ASSLRGTFTEQY

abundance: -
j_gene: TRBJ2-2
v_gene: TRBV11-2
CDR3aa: ASIPRYLGTSNNTGELF

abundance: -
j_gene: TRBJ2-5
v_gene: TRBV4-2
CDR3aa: ASSQDKGMETQY

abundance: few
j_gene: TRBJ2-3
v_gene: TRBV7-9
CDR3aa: ASSRSSGRGTDTQY

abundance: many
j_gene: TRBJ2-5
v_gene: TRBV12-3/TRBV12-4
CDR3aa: ASSLGQGYETQY

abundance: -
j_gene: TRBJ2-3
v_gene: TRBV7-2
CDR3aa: ASSSRRASDTQY

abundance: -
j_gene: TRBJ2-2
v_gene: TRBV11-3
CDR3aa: ASSFRQGANGELF